This T cell receptor beta chain was sequenced during a study of human T cells and chemical hapten exposure. For the study at large: Mostly female patients had alopecia areata, totalis or universalis. Study conclusions and caveats: Donor immune responses may differ from healthy people's, since all donors had alopecia.

TCRdb re-analysed the RACE reads in MiXCR, keeping a single row per CDR3 protein. The sample records 200,000 to 300,000 distinct CDR3 sequences, approximately 8.4% being singletons. Trimming left V 1 base short and J 2 bases short, with 10 bases between. Germline V lookup: CDR1 SGHRS, CDR2 YFSETQ. The length of the CDR3 is 14 residues. This clonotype turned up a few times. Its antigen is unknown. Sample time point: pre-sensitization, week 0. Treatment in this sample: therapeutic diphenylcyclopropenone sensitization with weekly scalp DPC. Prior to application of each patch test, blood was drawn. The starting material, unfractionated whole blood, was used for total RNA extraction.

This clonotype was sampled from a woman in her thirties or forties with alopecia areata. Some clones in this sample may be carry-over from other donors' samples. This chain joins TRBV5-1 and TRBJ2-7; possibly TRBD1 or TRBD2 for D (5 bases each). Sequencing used whole blood, obtained in connection with sensitization to the hapten diphenylcyclopropenone (DPC). CDR3 loop: CASSLSLGPYEQYF. Written as DNA, the CDR3 is TGCGCCAGCAGCTTGAGTTTGGGACCCTACGAGCAGTACTTC.